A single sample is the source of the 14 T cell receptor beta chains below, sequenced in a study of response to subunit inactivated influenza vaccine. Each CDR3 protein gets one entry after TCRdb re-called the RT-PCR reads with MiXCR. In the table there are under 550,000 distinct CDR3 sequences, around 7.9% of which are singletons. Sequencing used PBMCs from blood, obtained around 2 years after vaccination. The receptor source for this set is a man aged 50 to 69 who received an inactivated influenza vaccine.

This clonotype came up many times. The CDR3 sequence: CASSLAPGGQHYGYTF. As DNA, the CDR3 is TGTGCCAGCAGTTTAGCGCCCGGGGGTCAACACTATGGCTACACCTTC. This chain connects TRBV12-3 or TRBV12-4 to TRBJ1-2; the D gene is possibly TRBD1 (5 bases). V was clipped by 0 bases and J by 3 bases, with 14 bases between them. This CDR3 is built from 16 residues.

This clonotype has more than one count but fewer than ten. The CDR3 sequence: CASSQGGRALHF. CDR3 DNA sequence: TGTGCCAGCAGCCAAGGGGGTCGCGCTCTCCACTTT. The rearrangement links TRBV4-2 to TRBJ1-6; D gene uncertain. The CDR3 length is 12 residues. The germline gives CDR1 LGHNA, CDR2 YNFKEQ. V was trimmed by 1 base and J by 16 bases, leaving 11 bases between them.

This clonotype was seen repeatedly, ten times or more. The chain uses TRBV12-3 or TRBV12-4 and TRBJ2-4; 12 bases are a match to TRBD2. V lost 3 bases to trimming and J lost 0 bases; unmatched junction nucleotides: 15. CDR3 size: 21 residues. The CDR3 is CASSLGRLAGALVLAKNIQYF. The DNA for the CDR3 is TGTGCCAGCAGTTTGGGTCGACTAGCGGGGGCGTTAGTCCTAGCCAAAAACATTCAGTACTTC.

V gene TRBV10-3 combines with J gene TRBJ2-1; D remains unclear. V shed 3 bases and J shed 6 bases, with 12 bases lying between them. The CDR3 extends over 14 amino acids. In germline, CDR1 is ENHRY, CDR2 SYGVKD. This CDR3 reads CAISDNSLGNEQFF. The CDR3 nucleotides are TGTGCCATCAGTGATAATTCGTTAGGCAATGAGCAGTTCTTC.

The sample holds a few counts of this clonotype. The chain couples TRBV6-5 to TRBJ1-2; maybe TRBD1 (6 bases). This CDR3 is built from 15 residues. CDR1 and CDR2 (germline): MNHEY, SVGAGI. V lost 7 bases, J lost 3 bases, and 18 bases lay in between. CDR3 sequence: CASTEGGGIDYGYTF. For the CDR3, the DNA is TGTGCCAGCACCGAAGGGGGGGGGATCGACTATGGCTACACCTTC.

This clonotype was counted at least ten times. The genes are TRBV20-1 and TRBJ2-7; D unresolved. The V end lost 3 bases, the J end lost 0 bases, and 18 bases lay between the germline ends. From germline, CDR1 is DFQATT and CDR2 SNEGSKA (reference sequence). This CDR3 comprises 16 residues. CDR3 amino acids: CSASAANLKSSYEQYF. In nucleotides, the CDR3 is TGCAGTGCTAGCGCCGCGAACTTAAAGAGCTCCTACGAGCAGTACTTC.

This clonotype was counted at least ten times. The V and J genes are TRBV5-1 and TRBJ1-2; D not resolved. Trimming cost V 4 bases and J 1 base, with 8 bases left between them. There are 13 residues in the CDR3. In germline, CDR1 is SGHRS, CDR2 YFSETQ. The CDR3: CASSTDGNYGYTF. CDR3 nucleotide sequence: TGCGCCAGCAGCACGGACGGTAACTATGGCTACACCTTC.

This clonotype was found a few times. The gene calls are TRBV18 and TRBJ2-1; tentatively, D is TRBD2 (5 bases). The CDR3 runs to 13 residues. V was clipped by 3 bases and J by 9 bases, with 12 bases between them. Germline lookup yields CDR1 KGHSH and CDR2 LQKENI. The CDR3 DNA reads TGTGCCAGCTCACCGCCGACTAAAGCTGAGCAGTTCTTC. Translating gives CASSPPTKAEQFF. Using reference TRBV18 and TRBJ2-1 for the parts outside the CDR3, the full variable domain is NAGVMQNPRHLVRRRGQEARLRCSPMKGHSHVYWYRQLPEEGLKFMVYLQKENIIDESGMPKERFSAEFPKEGPSILRIQQVVRGDSAAYFCASSPPTKAEQFFGPGTRLTVL.

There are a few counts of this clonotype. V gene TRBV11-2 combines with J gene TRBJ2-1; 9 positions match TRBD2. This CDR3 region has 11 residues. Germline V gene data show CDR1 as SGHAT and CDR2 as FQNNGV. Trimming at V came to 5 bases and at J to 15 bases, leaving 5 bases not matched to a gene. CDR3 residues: CASSPGTSPFF. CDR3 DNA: TGTGCCAGCAGCCCTGGGACTAGCCCGTTCTTC.

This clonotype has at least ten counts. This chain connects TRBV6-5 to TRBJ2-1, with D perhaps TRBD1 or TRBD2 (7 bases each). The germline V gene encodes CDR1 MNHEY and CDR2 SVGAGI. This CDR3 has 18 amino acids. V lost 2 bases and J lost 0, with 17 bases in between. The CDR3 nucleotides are TGTGCCAGCAGTTACCAGGGGGTGGGGGGGAGCTCCTACAATGAGCAGTTCTTC. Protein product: CASSYQGVGGSSYNEQFF.

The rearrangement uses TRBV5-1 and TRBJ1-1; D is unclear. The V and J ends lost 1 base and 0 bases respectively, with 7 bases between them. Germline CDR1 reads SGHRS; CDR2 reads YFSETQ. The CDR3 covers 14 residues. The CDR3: CASSLNSLNTEAFF. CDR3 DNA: TGCGCCAGCAGCTTGAATTCTTTGAACACTGAAGCTTTCTTT.

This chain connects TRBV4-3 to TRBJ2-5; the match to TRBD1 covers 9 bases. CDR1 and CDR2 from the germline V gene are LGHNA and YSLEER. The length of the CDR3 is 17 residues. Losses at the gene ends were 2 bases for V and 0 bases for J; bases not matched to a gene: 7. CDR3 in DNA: TGCGCCAGCAGCCAACTGGCCGGGACAGGGTACCAAGAGACCCAGTACTTC. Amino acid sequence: CASSQLAGTGYQETQYF.

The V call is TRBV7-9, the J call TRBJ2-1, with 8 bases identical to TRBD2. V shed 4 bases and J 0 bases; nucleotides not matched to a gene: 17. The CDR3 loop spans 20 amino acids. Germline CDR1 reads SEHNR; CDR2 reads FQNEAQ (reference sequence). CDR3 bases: TGTGCCAGCAGCTCCACCGTTTTAGCGGGGCAGGGGAGCTCCTACAATGAGCAGTTCTTC. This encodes CASSSTVLAGQGSSYNEQFF.

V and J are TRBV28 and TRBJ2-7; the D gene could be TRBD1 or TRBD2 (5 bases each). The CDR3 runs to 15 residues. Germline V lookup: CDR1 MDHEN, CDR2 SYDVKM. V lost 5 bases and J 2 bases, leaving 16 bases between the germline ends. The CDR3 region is CASSARGEGTYEQYF. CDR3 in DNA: TGTGCCAGCAGTGCCCGAGGGGAAGGAACCTACGAGCAGTACTTC.